This is a list of T cell receptor beta chains from one sample in a study of molecular identifiers for immune sequencing clone quantification. In TCRdb, the PCR reads were re-called with MiXCR into one record per CDR3 protein. The sample shows about 640,000 distinct CDR3 sequences, 15% to 20% of them seen only once. Specimen: naive CD8+ T cells from blood, with Jurkat cell RNA spiked in. These receptors originate from a human donor in good health. Some libraries in this study had Jurkat cell RNA spiked in. Both conserved end residues are part of each CDR3. For some rows the clone size is stated as once, few or many, or as a class when expanded; others skip it.

v_gene: TRBV19
abundance: -
CDR3aa: CASSIGLWTGVYEQYF

v_gene: TRBV27
abundance: -
CDR3aa: CASSPTGTENLDTEAFF

v_gene: TRBV2
abundance: -
CDR3aa: CASSVFRDGPYEQYF

v_gene: TRBV6-1
abundance: -
CDR3aa: CASGQLQSVAWRWGAYEQYF

v_gene: TRBV7-6
abundance: -
CDR3aa: CASSWTSAGTYNEQFF

v_gene: TRBV30
abundance: -
CDR3aa: CAWGLGVVSYNEQFF

v_gene: TRBV20-1
abundance: many
CDR3aa: CSARGLLSTEAFF

v_gene: TRBV4-3
abundance: many
CDR3aa: CASSQESGTSTDTQYF

v_gene: TRBV5-1
abundance: many
CDR3aa: CASGPLAGAAYNEQFF

v_gene: TRBV6-2/TRBV6-3
abundance: many
CDR3aa: CASSPIETAGVGYF

v_gene: TRBV5-6
abundance: many
CDR3aa: CASSSGTGRLNTEAFF

v_gene: TRBV4-1
abundance: many
CDR3aa: CASSQDHTPYQPQHF

v_gene: TRBV4-2
abundance: few
CDR3aa: CASSQGTSGVYEQYF

v_gene: TRBV6-5
abundance: many
CDR3aa: CASSYSMNGGATDTQYF

v_gene: TRBV20-1
abundance: many
CDR3aa: CSAPGLAGGFSYEQYF

v_gene: TRBV4-1
abundance: many
CDR3aa: CASSQDTAGGDQPQHF

v_gene: TRBV29-1
abundance: many
CDR3aa: CSVEGQGGTEAFF

v_gene: TRBV20-1
abundance: -
CDR3aa: CSARDRVGPLPYEQYF

v_gene: TRBV12-3/TRBV12-4
abundance: few
CDR3aa: CASSPRTSSLLDEQFF

v_gene: TRBV20-1
abundance: many
CDR3aa: CSARPQELGETQYF

v_gene: TRBV20-1
abundance: many
CDR3aa: CSAGDPYSNQPQHF

v_gene: TRBV19
abundance: many
CDR3aa: CASSIAGRGEQFF

v_gene: TRBV27
abundance: many
CDR3aa: CASSLRGAQETQYF

v_gene: TRBV7-6
abundance: -
CDR3aa: CASSPGLGVGNTIYF

v_gene: TRBV7-2
abundance: many
CDR3aa: CASSFVDSLEAFF

v_gene: TRBV7-2
abundance: many
CDR3aa: CASSLGGGGGNTIYF

v_gene: TRBV7-9
abundance: many
CDR3aa: CASSFSDREAFF

v_gene: TRBV5-1
abundance: many
CDR3aa: CASSTTGDGYTF